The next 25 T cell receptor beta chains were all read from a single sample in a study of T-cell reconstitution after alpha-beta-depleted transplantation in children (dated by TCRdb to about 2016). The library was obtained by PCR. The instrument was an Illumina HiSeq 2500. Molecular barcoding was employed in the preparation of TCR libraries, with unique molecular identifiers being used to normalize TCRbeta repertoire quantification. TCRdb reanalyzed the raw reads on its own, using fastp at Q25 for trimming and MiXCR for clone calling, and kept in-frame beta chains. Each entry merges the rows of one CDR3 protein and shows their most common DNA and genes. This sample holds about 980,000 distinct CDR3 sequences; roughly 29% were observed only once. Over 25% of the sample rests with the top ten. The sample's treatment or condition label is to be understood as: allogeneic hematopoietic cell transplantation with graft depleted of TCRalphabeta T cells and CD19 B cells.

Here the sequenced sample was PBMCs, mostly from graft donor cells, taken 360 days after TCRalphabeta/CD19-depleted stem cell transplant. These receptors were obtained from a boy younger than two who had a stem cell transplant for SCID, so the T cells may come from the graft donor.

In nucleotides, the CDR3 is TGTGCCAGCAGTCCGGGACAGGCCTCTATTCAGTACTTC. Translation gives CASSPGQASIQYF. The chain couples TRBV7-9 to TRBJ2-4; 8 bases fit TRBD1. The V segment lost 6 bases and the J segment 10 bases; nucleotides outside the gene matches: 8. This CDR3 is 13 amino acids long. Per the germline V gene, CDR1 is SEHNR and CDR2 is FQNEAQ (reference sequence). The full variable domain, rest sourced from reference TRBV7-9 and TRBJ2-4, is DTGVSQNPRHKITKRGQNVTFRCDPISEHNRLYWYRQTLGQGPEFLTYFQNEAQLEKSRLLSDRFSAERPKGSFSTLEIQRTEQGDSAMYLCASSPGQASIQYFGAGTRLSVL.

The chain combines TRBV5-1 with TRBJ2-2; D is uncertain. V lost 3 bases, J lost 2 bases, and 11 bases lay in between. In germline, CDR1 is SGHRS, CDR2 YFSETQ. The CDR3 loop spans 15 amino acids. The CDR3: CASSSLGPNTGELFF. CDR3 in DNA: TGCGCCAGCAGCTCCCTTGGGCCAAACACCGGGGAGCTGTTTTTT. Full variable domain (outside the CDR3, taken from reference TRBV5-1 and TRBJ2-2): KAGVTQTPRYLIKTRGQQVTLSCSPISGHRSVSWYQQTPGQGLQFLFEYFSETQRNKGNFPGRFSGRQFSNSRSEMNVSTLELGDSALYLCASSSLGPNTGELFFGEGSRLTVL.

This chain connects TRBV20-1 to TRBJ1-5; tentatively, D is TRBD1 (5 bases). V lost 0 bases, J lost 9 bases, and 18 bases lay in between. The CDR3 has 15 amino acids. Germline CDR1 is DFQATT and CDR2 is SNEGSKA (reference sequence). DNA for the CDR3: TGCAGTGCTAGAGATCCCAGGCCGGGAGGGACGCCCCAGCATTTT. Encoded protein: CSARDPRPGGTPQHF.

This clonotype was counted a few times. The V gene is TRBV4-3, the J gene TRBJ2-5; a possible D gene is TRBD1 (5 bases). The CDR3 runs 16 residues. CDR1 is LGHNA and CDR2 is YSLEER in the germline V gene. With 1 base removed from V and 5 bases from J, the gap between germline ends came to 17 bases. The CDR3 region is CASSQGQGRAWETQYF. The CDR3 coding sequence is TGCGCCAGCAGCCAAGGCCAGGGCCGAGCTTGGGAGACCCAGTACTTC.

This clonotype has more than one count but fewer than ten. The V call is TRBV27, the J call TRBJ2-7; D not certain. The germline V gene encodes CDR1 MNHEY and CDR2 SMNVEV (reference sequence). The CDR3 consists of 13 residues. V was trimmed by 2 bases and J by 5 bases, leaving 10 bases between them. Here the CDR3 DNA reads TGTGCCAGCAGTTTAGAGGCAGGCCACGAGCAGTACTTC. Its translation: CASSLEAGHEQYF.

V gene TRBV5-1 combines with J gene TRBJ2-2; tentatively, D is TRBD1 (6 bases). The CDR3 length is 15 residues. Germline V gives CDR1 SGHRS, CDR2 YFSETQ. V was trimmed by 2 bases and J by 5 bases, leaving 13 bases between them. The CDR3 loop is CASSFIAGETGELFF. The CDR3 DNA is TGCGCCAGCAGCTTCATTGCAGGGGAAACCGGGGAGCTGTTTTTT.

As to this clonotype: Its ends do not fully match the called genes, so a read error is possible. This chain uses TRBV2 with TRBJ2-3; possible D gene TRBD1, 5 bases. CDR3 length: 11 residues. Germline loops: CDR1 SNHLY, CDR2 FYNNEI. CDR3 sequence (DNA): TGTGCCAGCAAAGGGGAACGTAACTGGCATTTT. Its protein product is CASKGERNWHF.

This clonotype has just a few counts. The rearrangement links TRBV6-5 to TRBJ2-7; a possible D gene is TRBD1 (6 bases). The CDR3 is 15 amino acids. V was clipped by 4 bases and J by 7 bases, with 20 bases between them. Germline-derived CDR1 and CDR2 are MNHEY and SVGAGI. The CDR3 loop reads CASSSMGARQKEQYF. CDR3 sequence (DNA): TGTGCCAGCAGTTCGATGGGGGCGAGACAGAAAGAGCAGTACTTC.

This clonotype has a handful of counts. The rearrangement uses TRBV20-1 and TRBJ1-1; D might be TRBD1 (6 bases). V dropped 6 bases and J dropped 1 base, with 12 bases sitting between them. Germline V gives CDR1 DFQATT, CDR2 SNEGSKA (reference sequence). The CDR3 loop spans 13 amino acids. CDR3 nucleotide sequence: TGCAGTGCCAAGGGACACCAGAACACTGAAGCTTTCTTT. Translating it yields CSAKGHQNTEAFF.

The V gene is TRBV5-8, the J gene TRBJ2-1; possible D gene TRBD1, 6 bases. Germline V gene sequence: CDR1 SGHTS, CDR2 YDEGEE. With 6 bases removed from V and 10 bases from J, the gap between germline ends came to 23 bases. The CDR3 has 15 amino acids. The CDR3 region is CASTRDQGSGVEQFF. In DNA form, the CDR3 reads TGTGCCAGCACTCGGGACCAGGGTTCAGGGGTGGAGCAGTTCTTC.

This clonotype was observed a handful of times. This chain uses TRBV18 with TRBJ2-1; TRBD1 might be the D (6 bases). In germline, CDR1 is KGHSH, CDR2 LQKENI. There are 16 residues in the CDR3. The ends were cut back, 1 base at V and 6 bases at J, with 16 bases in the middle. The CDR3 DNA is TGTGCCAGCTCACCACTAAACAGGGTAATAGGCAATGAGCAGTTCTTC. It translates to CASSPLNRVIGNEQFF.

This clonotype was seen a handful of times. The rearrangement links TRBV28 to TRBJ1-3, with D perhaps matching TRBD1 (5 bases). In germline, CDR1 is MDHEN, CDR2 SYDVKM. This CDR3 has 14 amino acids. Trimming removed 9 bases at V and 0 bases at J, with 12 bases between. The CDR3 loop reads CASAGFVSGNTIYF. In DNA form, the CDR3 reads TGTGCCAGTGCAGGGTTCGTCTCTGGAAACACCATATATTTT.

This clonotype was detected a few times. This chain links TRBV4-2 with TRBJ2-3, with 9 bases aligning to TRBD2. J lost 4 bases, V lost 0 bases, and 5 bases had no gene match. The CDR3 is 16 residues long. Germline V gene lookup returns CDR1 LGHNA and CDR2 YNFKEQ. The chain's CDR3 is CASSQEGSGGADTQYF. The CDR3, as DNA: TGTGCCAGCAGCCAAGAGGGTAGCGGGGGAGCAGATACGCAGTATTTT.

The CDR3, as DNA: TGCGCCAGCAGCATAAAGGGGGAAGATACGCAGTATTTT. Encoded protein: CASSIKGEDTQYF. The gene calls are TRBV5-1 and TRBJ2-3, with D tentatively TRBD1 (6 bases). The CDR3 is 13 residues long. Germline loops: CDR1 SGHRS, CDR2 YFSETQ. The V and J ends lost 4 bases and 5 bases respectively, with 11 bases between them.

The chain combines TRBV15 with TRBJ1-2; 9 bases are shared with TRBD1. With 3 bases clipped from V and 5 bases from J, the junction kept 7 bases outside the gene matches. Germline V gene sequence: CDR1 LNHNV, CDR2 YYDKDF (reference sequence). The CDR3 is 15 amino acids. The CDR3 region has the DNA TGTGCCACCAGCAGTCACGGACAGGGGAGGTATGGCTACACCTTC. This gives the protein CATSSHGQGRYGYTF.

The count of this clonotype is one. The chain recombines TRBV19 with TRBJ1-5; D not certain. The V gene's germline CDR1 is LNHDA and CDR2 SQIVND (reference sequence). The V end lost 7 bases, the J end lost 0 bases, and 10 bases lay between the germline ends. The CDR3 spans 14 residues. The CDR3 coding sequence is TGTGCCAGTACCGAGGTCATTAGCAATCAGCCCCAGCATTTT. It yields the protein CASTEVISNQPQHF.

The CDR3 reads CSVAGPAGEQFF. For the CDR3, the DNA is TGCAGCGTTGCGGGACCGGCGGGTGAGCAGTTCTTC. The rearrangement uses TRBV29-1 and TRBJ2-1, with D possibly being TRBD1 or TRBD2 (5 bases each). The germline V and J ends were trimmed by 4 bases and 9 bases, with 13 bases remaining between them. The CDR3 spans 12 residues. CDR1 is SQVTM and CDR2 is ANQGSEA in the germline V gene.

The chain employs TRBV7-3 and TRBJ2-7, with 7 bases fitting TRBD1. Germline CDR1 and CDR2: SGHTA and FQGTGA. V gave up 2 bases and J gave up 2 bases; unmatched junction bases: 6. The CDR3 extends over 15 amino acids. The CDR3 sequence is CASSLVPTGPYEQYF. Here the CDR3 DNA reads TGTGCCAGCAGCTTAGTACCGACAGGGCCCTACGAGCAGTACTTC.

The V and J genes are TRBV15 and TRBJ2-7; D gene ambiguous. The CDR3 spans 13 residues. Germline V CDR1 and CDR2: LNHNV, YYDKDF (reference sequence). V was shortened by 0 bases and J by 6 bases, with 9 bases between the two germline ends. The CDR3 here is CATSRDWVREQYF. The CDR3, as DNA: TGTGCCACCAGCAGAGATTGGGTACGCGAGCAGTACTTC. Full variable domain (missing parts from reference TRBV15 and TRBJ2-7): DAMVIQNPRYQVTQFGKPVTLSCSQTLNHNVMYWYQQKSSQAPKLLFHYYDKDFNNEADTPDNFQSRRPNTSFCFLDIRSPGLGDTAMYLCATSRDWVREQYFGPGTRLTVT.

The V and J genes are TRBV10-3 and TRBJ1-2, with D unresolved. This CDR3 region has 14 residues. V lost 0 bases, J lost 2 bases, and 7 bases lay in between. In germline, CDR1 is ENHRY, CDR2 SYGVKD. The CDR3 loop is CAISESPENYGYTF. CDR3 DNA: TGTGCCATCAGTGAGTCCCCAGAAAACTATGGCTACACCTTC.

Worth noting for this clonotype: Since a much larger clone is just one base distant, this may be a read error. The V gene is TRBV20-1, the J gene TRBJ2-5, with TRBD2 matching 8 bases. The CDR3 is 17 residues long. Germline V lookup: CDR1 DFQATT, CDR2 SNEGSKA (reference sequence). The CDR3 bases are TGCAGTGGTAGAGATCCTGCACTAGCGGCCCCCTCTGAGACCCAGTACTTC. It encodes CSGRDPALAAPSETQYF.

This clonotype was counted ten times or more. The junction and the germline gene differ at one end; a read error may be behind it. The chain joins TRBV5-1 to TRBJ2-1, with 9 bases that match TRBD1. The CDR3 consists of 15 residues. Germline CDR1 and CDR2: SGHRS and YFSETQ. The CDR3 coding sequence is TGTGCCAGCAGTCCCGGACAGGGGACCTACAATGAGCAGTTCTTC. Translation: CASSPGQGTYNEQFF.

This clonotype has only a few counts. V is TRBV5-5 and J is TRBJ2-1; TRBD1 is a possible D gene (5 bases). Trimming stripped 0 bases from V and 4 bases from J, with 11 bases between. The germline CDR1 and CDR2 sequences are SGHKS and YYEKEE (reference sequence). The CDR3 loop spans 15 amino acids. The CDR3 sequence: CASSLGQFSYNEQFF. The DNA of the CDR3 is TGTGCCAGCAGCTTGGGACAGTTTTCATACAATGAGCAGTTCTTC.

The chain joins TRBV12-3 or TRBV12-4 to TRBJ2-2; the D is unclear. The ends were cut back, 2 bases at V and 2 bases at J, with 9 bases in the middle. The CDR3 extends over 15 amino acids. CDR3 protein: CASSLFGINTGELFF. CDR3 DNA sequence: TGTGCCAGCAGTTTATTTGGGATTAACACCGGGGAGCTGTTTTTT.

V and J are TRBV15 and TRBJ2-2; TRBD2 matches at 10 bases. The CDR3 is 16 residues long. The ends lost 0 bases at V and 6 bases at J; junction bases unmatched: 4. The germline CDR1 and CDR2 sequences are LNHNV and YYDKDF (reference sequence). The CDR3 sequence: CATSREVAGGPGELFF. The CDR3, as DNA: TGTGCCACCAGCAGAGAAGTAGCGGGGGGTCCCGGGGAGCTGTTTTTT.